This TCR beta chain was observed in a study of cytomegalovirus exposure and HLA in healthy donors. On this clone itself: Its ends do not fully match the called genes, so a read error is possible.

CDR3 length: 17 amino acids. Germline-derived CDR1 and CDR2 are SGHRS and YFSETQ. Amplification used 60 Vbeta primers and 13 Jbeta primers. This table comes from immunoSEQ multiplex PCR, and its TCRdb copy is limited to in-frame clones, with some not included. This table holds over 130,000 clones, just over 70% found once. The TCR originated in a woman aged 25 to 39 in good health and CMV-seronegative. The rearrangement joins TRBV5-1 to TRBJ2-2; a weak D match, TRBD1 (5 bases). Sequenced input: PBMCs. The DNA of the CDR3 is TGCGCCAGTAGCTTAGGGGCTATTAGTTCGAACACCGGGGAGCTGTTTTTT. This codes for CASSLGAISSNTGELFF.